Below, one T cell receptor beta chain is given with its context. These data belong to a study of T cell responses to AZD1222 COVID-19 vaccine. Repertoires were generated with immunoSEQ multiplex PCR, while TCRdb's copy carries only in-frame clones and drops some. The data show 100,000 to 130,000 clones, roughly 90% seen once. Germline-derived CDR1 and CDR2 are LGHDT and YNNKEL (reference sequence). The CDR3 sequence is 13 residues long. The junction had 3 bases not matched to a gene; V was cut back by 6 bases and J by 4 bases. Sequenced material: peripheral blood, taken on day 0 of AZD1222 vaccination. The chain joins TRBV3-1 (or the pseudogene TRBV3-2) to TRBJ1-3; 7 nucleotides align to TRBD1. This clonotype was sampled from an adult in good health. The CDR3 spells CASRGTAGNTIYF. CDR3 coding DNA: TGTGCCAGCAGGGGGACAGCCGGAAACACCATATATTTT.